These 26 T cell receptor beta chains were all obtained from the same sample, sequenced in a study of cytomegalovirus exposure and HLA in healthy donors. PCR was performed using 60 Vbeta and 13 Jbeta primers. Generated by immunoSEQ multiplex PCR, the TCRdb table keeps only in-frame clones and is missing some. The sample consists of about 160,000 clones, around 79% of them appearing once. Sequencing was done on a sample of PBMCs. The receptors here all came from a woman between 40 and 55 years old in good health and CMV-seronegative.

The rearrangement joins TRBV5-4 to TRBJ2-5, with 7 bases that match TRBD1. The germline gives CDR1 SGHNT, CDR2 YYREEE (reference sequence). The CDR3 runs to 15 residues. The trim removed 2 bases at V and 3 bases at J, leaving 7 bases unmatched. The CDR3 DNA sequence: TGTGCCAGCAGCTTTCGACAGGGAGCAAAAGAGACCCAGTACTTC. It yields the protein CASSFRQGAKETQYF.

V usage is TRBV4-1 and J usage is TRBJ2-1; 10 bases fit TRBD2. CDR3 length: 15 residues. Germline V gene data show CDR1 as MGHRA and CDR2 as YSYEKL. With V trimmed by 1 base and J by 12 bases, 9 bases remained unmatched. The DNA for the CDR3 is TGCGCCAGCAGCCAAGCGTACCTAGCGGGGGTAAGGCAGTTCTTC. It is translated as CASSQAYLAGVRQFF.

The chain employs TRBV10-3 and TRBJ1-1; 8 bases agree with TRBD1. The CDR3 is 13 residues long. The V gene's germline CDR1 is ENHRY and CDR2 SYGVKD. J gave up 6 bases and V 4 bases, and 4 bases lay outside the gene matches. The CDR3 nucleotides read TGTGCCATCAGTGCTGTGACAGGGGCTGAAGCTTTCTTT. Its translation is CAISAVTGAEAFF.

The V call is TRBV19, the J call TRBJ2-5; D might be TRBD1 (5 bases). In germline, CDR1 is LNHDA, CDR2 SQIVND (reference sequence). This CDR3 spans 13 amino acids. Trimming took 4 bases from V and 9 from J, leaving 15 bases between them. The CDR3 here is CASSSQGPEPQYF. As DNA, the CDR3 is TGTGCCAGTAGTAGTCAGGGCCCCGAGCCCCAGTACTTC.

The chain is built from TRBV7-3 and TRBJ2-1; 11 nucleotides agree with TRBD2. CDR3 length: 15 amino acids. V lost 4 bases to trimming and J lost 8 bases; unmatched junction nucleotides: 7. Per the germline V gene, CDR1 is SGHTA and CDR2 is FQGTGA. In nucleotides, the CDR3 is TGTGCCAGCAGCTATAGCGGGGGGGCGGTCGATGAGCAGTTCTTC. Protein: CASSYSGGAVDEQFF.

CDR3 sequence reads: CASSLATGVQETQYF. CDR3 in DNA: TGCGCCAGCAGCTTGGCGACAGGGGTCCAAGAGACCCAGTACTTC. The chain uses TRBV5-1 and TRBJ2-5, with 8 positions matching TRBD1. V lost 0 bases and J lost 1; bases outside the gene matches: 2. This CDR3 has 15 residues. Germline loops: CDR1 SGHRS, CDR2 YFSETQ.

The genes are TRBV5-1 and TRBJ1-3; D unresolved. Trimming left V 5 bases short and J 7 bases short, with 13 bases between. Germline assignment: CDR1 SGHRS and CDR2 YFSETQ. The CDR3 totals 13 residues. The CDR3, as DNA: TGCGCCAGCAGGAGGGATTCTCGCAACACCATATATTTT. Translating it yields CASRRDSRNTIYF.

This chain links TRBV5-1 with TRBJ2-1, with 9 bases aligning to TRBD1. J was trimmed by 7 bases and V by 4 bases; bases with no gene match: 9. Germline V gene sequence: CDR1 SGHRS, CDR2 YFSETQ. This CDR3 region has 15 residues. The CDR3 spells CASSRQGERGNEQFF. CDR3 coding DNA: TGCGCCAGCAGCAGACAGGGGGAACGGGGAAATGAGCAGTTCTTC.

V and J are TRBV2 and TRBJ1-5; TRBD1 agrees at 8 bases. CDR3 size: 16 residues. J was trimmed by 0 bases and V by 1 base; bases with no gene match: 2. CDR1 is SNHLY and CDR2 is FYNNEI in the germline V gene. This CDR3 reads CASSEVGTGSNQPQHF. CDR3 in DNA: TGTGCCAGCAGTGAAGTGGGGACAGGTAGCAATCAGCCCCAGCATTTT.

This rearrangement joins TRBV29-1 to TRBJ2-3, with D possibly being TRBD1 (7 bases). The V end was cut by 1 base, the J end by 6 bases, with 20 bases between. Germline-derived CDR1 and CDR2 are SQVTM and ANQGSEA. This CDR3 spans 16 amino acids. CDR3 in DNA: TGCAGCGTTGAAGTTCTCAGGGGGACTGGGGTCGATACGCAGTATTTT. Translating gives CSVEVLRGTGVDTQYF.

The rearrangement uses TRBV9 and TRBJ1-6; D perhaps matches TRBD1 (6 bases). There are 14 residues in the CDR3. Germline lookup yields CDR1 SGDLS and CDR2 YYNGEE. Trimming stripped 3 bases from V and 5 bases from J, with 9 bases between. The CDR3 is CASSGYRDNSPLHF. The CDR3 nucleotides are TGTGCCAGCAGCGGATACAGGGATAATTCACCCCTCCACTTT.

The CDR3 here is CASSWAAETQYF. DNA of the CDR3: TGTGCCAGCAGTTGGGCTGCGGAGACCCAGTACTTC. The gene calls are TRBV6-1 and TRBJ2-5; D gene uncertain. This CDR3 contains 12 residues. Trimming cost V 5 bases and J 5 bases, with 9 bases left between them. The germline V gene encodes CDR1 MNHNS and CDR2 SASEGT.

This clone appeared a single time. V and J are TRBV21-1 and TRBJ1-3. TRBV21-1 is assigned pseudogene status. The CDR3 totals 13 residues. The CDR3 protein is CASINKAGRSIYF. The CDR3 nucleotides read TGTGCCAGCATCAACAAAGCAGGGAGGTCCATATATTTT.

The rearrangement joins TRBV25-1 to TRBJ2-1, with D perhaps TRBD1 (5 bases). Deletions cut 4 bases from V and 7 bases from J, with 17 bases between. Germline CDR1 MGHDK, CDR2 SYGVNS. The CDR3 length is 15 residues. The CDR3 region is CASSVAGFAGNEQFF. In DNA form, the CDR3 reads TGTGCCAGCAGTGTTGCAGGGTTCGCCGGGAATGAGCAGTTCTTC.

The chain's CDR3 is CASRQTWNSPLHF. The CDR3 DNA reads TGTGCCAGCAGACAGACGTGGAATTCACCCCTCCACTTT. The rearrangement joins TRBV2 to TRBJ1-6; D remains unclear. Germline lookup yields CDR1 SNHLY and CDR2 FYNNEI. The CDR3 runs 13 residues. Trimming left V 6 bases short and J 7 bases short, with 10 bases between.

This chain connects TRBV2 to TRBJ2-1; D is ambiguous. Trimming took 0 bases from V and 6 from J, leaving 12 bases between them. The germline V gene has CDR1 SNHLY and CDR2 FYNNEI. The CDR3 loop spans 15 amino acids. CDR3 sequence: CASSEAVGAANEQFF. CDR3 DNA sequence: TGTGCCAGCAGTGAAGCTGTTGGCGCGGCCAATGAGCAGTTCTTC.

V gene TRBV18 combines with J gene TRBJ1-4; D not certain. Germline CDR1 reads KGHSH; CDR2 reads LQKENI. CDR3 length equals 15 residues. Trimming shortened V by 3 bases and J by 7 bases, and 15 bases separated the two germline ends. This CDR3 reads CASSPPGRGSEKLFF. CDR3 in DNA: TGTGCCAGCTCACCCCCGGGTCGGGGTAGTGAAAAACTGTTTTTT.

This clone was recorded once. This rearrangement joins TRBV7-3 to TRBJ1-2; possibly TRBD1 for D (6 bases). The V and J ends lost 5 bases and 7 bases respectively, with 14 bases between them. Germline CDR1 and CDR2: SGHTA and FQGTGA. The CDR3 extends over 13 amino acids. The CDR3 DNA reads as TGTGCCAGCAGCCCAGAGCCAGGGGTTGGCTACACCTTC. Its protein is CASSPEPGVGYTF.

DNA for the CDR3: TGTGCCAGCAGTGACCGGACAGGGGGCCGGGAAAAACTGTTTTTT. It is translated as CASSDRTGGREKLFF. The V gene is TRBV6-4, the J gene TRBJ1-4, with TRBD1 matching over 11 bases. Unmatched junction bases numbered 4, after V lost 2 bases and J lost 8 bases. In germline, CDR1 is MRHNA, CDR2 SNTAGT. The CDR3 consists of 15 residues.

The V gene is TRBV6-5, the J gene TRBJ1-2; 12 positions agree with TRBD1. The trim removed 6 bases at V and 5 bases at J, leaving 7 bases unmatched. Per the germline V gene, CDR1 is MNHEY and CDR2 is SVGAGI. This CDR3 is 15 amino acids long. CDR3 DNA sequence: TGTGCCAGCAGGTCGGGGACAGGGGGCCAGTATGGCTACACCTTC. Translation: CASRSGTGGQYGYTF.

V gene TRBV6-4 combines with J gene TRBJ2-5; 12 positions match TRBD2. Unmatched junction bases numbered 9, after V lost 4 bases and J lost 0 bases. CDR1 is MRHNA, CDR2 SNTAGT, per germline. The CDR3 contains 18 residues. The CDR3 nucleotides read TGTGCCAGCAGTGGGGGGGATCGACTAGCGGGGGACCAAGAGACCCAGTACTTC. Protein: CASSGGDRLAGDQETQYF.

The chain has TRBV5-1 and TRBJ1-5, with TRBD1 matching over 9 bases. The CDR3 spans 15 residues. Germline loops: CDR1 SGHRS, CDR2 YFSETQ. The junction had 9 bases not matched to a gene; V was cut back by 6 bases and J by 5 bases. CDR3 protein: CASKPTGGQDQPQHF. The CDR3 DNA reads as TGCGCCAGCAAGCCGACAGGGGGGCAGGATCAGCCCCAGCATTTT.

This clone was recorded many times. This sequence joins TRBV28 and TRBJ1-1, with 7 bases lining up with TRBD1. V lost 2 bases to trimming and J lost 0 bases; unmatched junction nucleotides: 3. CDR3 length: 15 amino acids. CDR1 MDHEN and CDR2 SYDVKM come from the germline V gene. CDR3 coding DNA: TGTGCCAGCAGTTTACGACAGGGAATGAACACTGAAGCTTTCTTT. Translation gives CASSLRQGMNTEAFF.

The chain joins TRBV5-4 to TRBJ1-4, with 7 bases fitting TRBD1. V lost 3 bases, J lost 5 bases, and 4 bases stayed unmatched. The CDR3 spans 14 residues. Germline V gene data show CDR1 as SGHNT and CDR2 as YYREEE (reference sequence). CDR3 in amino acids: CASSSTGLNEKLFF. CDR3 nucleotide sequence: TGTGCCAGCAGCTCGACAGGGCTGAATGAAAAACTGTTTTTT.

The chain employs TRBV7-7 and TRBJ2-2; D might be TRBD1 (5 bases). Germline values: CDR1 SSHAT, CDR2 FNYEAQ (reference sequence). Trimming stripped 5 bases from V and 4 bases from J, with 14 bases between. The CDR3 length is 15 residues. CDR3 amino acids: CASSRSQGFTGELFF. The DNA of the CDR3 is TGTGCCAGCAGCAGAAGCCAGGGATTCACCGGGGAGCTGTTTTTT.

CDR3 sequence: CASSLAQRGGRETQYF. The CDR3 DNA reads TGTGCCAGCAGCTTGGCACAGCGGGGGGGCCGGGAGACCCAGTACTTC. V usage is TRBV5-4 and J usage is TRBJ2-5, with 10 bases identical to TRBD2. CDR1 is SGHNT, CDR2 YYREEE, per germline (reference sequence). This CDR3 is built from 16 residues. The junction had 7 bases not matched to a gene; V was cut back by 0 bases and J by 5 bases.